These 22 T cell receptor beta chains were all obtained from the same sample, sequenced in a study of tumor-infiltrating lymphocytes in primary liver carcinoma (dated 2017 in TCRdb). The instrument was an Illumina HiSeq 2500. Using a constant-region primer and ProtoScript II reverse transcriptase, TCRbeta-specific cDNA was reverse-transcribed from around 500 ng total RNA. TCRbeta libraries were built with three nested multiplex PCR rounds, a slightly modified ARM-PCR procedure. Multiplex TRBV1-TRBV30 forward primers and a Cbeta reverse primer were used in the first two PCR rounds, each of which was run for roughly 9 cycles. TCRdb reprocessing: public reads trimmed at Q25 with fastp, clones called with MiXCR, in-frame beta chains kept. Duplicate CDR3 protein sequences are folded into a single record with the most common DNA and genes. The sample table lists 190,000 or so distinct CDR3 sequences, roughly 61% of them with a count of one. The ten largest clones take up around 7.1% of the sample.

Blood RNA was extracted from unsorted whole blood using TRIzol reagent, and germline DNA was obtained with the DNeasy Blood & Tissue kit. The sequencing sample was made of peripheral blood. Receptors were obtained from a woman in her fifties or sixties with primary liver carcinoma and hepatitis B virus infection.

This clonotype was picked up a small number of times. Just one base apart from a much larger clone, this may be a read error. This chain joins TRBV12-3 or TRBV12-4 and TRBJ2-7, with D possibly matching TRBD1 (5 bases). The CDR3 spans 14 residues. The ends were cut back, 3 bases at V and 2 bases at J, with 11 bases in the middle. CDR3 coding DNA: TGTGCCAGCAGTTTGGGAAGACAGCCCTACGAGCAGTACTTC. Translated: CASSLGRQPYEQYF.

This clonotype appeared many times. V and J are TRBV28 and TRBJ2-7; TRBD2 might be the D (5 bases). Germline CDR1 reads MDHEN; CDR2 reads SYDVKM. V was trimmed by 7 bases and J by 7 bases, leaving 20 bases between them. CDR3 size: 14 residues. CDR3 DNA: TGTGCCAGCACCCCGAGGGCTCTGTCCCTGGAGCAGTACTTC. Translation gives CASTPRALSLEQYF.

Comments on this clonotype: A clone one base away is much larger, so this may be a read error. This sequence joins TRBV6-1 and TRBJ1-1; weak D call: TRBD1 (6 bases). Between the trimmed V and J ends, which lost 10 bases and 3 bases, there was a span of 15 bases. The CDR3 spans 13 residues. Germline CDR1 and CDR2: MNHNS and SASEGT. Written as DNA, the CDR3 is TGTGCCACCAGACAGGTGGCGGACACTGAAGCTTTCTTT. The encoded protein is CATRQVADTEAFF.

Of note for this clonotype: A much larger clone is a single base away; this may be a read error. The CDR3 protein is CAINPDSDSTDTLYF. CDR3 nucleotides: TGTGCCATCAACCCAGACTCCGACTCCACAGATACGCTGTATTTT. The chain uses TRBV10-3 and TRBJ2-3; D remains ambiguous. CDR3 size: 15 residues. Germline CDR1 ENHRY, CDR2 SYGVKD.

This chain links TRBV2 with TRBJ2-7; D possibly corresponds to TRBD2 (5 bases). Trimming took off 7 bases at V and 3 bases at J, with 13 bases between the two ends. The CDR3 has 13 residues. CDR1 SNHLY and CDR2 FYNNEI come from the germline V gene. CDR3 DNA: TGTGCCAGCACCCGAGCGGCCGACTACGAGCAGTACTTC. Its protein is CASTRAADYEQYF.

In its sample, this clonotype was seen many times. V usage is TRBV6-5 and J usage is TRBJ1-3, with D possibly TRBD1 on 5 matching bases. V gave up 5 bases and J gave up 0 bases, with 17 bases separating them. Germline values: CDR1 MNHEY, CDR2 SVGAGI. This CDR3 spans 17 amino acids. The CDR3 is CASSRALTGPSGNTIYF. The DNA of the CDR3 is TGTGCCAGCAGTCGAGCCTTAACAGGACCCTCTGGAAACACCATATATTTT.

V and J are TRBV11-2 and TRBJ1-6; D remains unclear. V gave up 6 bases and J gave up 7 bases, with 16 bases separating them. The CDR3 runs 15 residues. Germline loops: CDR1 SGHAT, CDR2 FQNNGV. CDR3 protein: CASSLGGLWNSPLHF. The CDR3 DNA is TGTGCCAGCAGTCTAGGAGGTCTGTGGAATTCACCCCTCCACTTT.

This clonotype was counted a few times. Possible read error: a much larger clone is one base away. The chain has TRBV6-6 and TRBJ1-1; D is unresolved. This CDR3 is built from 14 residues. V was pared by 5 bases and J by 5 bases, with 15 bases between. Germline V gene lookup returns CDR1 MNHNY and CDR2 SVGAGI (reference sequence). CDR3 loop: CASSNLTGRTEAFF. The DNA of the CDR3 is TGTGCCAGCAGTAACCTGACGGGGAGAACTGAAGCTTTCTTT.

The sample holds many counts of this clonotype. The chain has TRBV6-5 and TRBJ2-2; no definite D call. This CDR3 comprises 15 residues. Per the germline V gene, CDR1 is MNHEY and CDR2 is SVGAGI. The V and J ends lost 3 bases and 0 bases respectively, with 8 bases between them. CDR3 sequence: CASSYRPTNTGELFF. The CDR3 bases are TGTGCCAGCAGTTATCGACCCACGAACACCGGGGAGCTGTTTTTT.

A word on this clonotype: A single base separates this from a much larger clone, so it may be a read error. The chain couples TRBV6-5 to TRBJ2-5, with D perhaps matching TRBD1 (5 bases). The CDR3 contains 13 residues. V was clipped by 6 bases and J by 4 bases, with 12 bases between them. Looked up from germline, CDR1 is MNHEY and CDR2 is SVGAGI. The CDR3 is CASSRMGPETQYF. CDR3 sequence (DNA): TGTGCCAGCAGCCGCATGGGGCCAGAGACCCAGTACTTC.

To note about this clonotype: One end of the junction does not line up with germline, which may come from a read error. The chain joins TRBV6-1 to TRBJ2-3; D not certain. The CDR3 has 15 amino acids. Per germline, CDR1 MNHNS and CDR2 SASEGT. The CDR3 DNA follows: TGTGCCGGCAGTCGACTTCCCCCTCGCACAGATACGCAGTATTTT. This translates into CAGSRLPPRTDTQYF.

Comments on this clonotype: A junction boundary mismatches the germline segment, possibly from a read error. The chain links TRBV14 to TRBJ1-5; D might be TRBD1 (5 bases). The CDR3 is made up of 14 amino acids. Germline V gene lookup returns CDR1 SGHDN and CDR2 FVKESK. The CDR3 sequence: CASSQAGTGQPRHF. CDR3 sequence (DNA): TGTGCCAGCAGCCAGGCGGGGACGGGCCAGCCCCGGCATTTT.

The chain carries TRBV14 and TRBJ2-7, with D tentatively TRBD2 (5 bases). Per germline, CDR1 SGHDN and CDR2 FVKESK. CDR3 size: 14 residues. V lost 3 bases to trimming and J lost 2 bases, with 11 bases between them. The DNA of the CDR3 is TGTGCCAGCAGCCACCTAAGAGGGACCTACGAGCAGTACTTC. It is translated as CASSHLRGTYEQYF. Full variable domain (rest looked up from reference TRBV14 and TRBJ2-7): EAGVTQFPSHSVIEKGQTVTLRCDPISGHDNLYWYRRVMGKEIKFLLHFVKESKQDESGMPNNRFLAERTGGTYSTLKVQPAELEDSGVYFCASSHLRGTYEQYFGPGTRLTVT.

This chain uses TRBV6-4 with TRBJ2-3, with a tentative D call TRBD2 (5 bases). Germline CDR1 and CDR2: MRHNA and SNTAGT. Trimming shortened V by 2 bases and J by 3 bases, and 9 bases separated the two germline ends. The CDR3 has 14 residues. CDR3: CASSDGGSTDTQYF. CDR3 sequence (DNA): TGTGCCAGCAGTGACGGCGGGTCTACAGATACGCAGTATTTT.

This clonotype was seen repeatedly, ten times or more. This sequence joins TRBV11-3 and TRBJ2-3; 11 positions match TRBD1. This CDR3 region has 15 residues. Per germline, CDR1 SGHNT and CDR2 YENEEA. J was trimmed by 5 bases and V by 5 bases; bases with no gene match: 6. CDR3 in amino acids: CASSLGQGAVDTQYF. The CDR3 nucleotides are TGTGCCAGCAGCCTTGGACAGGGGGCCGTAGATACGCAGTATTTT.

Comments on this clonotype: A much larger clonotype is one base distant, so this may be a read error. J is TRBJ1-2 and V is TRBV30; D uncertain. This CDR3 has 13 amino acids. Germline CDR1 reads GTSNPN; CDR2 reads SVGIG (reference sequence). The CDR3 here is CAWSVEANYGCTF. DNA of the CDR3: TGTGCCTGGAGTGTAGAGGCTAACTATGGCTGCACCTTC.

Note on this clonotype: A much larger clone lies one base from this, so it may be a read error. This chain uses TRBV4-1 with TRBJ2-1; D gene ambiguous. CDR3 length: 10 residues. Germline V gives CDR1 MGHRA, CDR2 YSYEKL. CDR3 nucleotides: TGCGCCAGCAGCAAGAATGTGCAGTTCTTC. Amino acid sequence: CASSKNVQFF.

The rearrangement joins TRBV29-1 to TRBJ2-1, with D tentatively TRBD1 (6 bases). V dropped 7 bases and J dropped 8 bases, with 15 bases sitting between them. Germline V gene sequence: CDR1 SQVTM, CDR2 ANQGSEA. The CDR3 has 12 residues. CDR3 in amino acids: CSGLQGFDEQFF. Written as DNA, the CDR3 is TGCAGCGGACTACAGGGTTTCGATGAGCAGTTCTTC.

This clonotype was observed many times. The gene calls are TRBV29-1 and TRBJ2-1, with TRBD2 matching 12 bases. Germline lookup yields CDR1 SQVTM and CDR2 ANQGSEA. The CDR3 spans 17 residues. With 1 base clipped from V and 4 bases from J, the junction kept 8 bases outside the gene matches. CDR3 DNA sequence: TGCAGCGTTGAAGGGACTAGCGGGGTTTTCCGTTACAATGAGCAGTTCTTC. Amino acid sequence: CSVEGTSGVFRYNEQFF.

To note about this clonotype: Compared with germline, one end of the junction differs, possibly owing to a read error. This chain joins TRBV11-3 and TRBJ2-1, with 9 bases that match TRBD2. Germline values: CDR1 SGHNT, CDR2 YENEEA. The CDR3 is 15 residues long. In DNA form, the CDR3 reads TGTGCCAGCAGCTCCTCTAGCGGGAACTACAATGAGCGGTTCTTC. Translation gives CASSSSSGNYNERFF.

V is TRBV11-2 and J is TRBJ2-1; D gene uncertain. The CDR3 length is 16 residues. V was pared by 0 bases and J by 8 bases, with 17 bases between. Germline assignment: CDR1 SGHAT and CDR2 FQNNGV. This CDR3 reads CASSLDWHLLGHEQFF. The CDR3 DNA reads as TGTGCCAGCAGCTTAGATTGGCACCTGCTGGGCCATGAGCAGTTCTTC. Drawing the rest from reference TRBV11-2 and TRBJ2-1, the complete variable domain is EAGVAQSPRYKIIEKRQSVAFWCNPISGHATLYWYQQILGQGPKLLIQFQNNGVVDDSQLPKDRFSAERLKGVDSTLKIQPAKLEDSAVYLCASSLDWHLLGHEQFFGPGTRLTVL.

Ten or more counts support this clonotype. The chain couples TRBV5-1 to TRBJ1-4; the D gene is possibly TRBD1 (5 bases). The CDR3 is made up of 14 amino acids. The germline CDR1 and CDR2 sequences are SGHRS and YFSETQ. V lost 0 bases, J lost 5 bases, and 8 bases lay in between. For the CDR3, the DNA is TGCGCCAGCAGCTTGGACAGGTTAAATGAAAAACTGTTTTTT. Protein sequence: CASSLDRLNEKLFF. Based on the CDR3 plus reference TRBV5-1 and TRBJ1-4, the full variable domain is KAGVTQTPRYLIKTRGQQVTLSCSPISGHRSVSWYQQTPGQGLQFLFEYFSETQRNKGNFPGRFSGRQFSNSRSEMNVSTLELGDSALYLCASSLDRLNEKLFFGSGTQLSVL.